The next 25 T cell receptor beta chains were all read from a single sample in a study of T-cell memory formation after mild COVID-19. From the 5' RACE reads, TCRdb called clonotypes with MiXCR, one entry per CDR3 protein. The data show around 99,000 distinct CDR3 sequences, under 15% seen once. The sequenced sample consisted of PBMCs or a T cell subset sorted from them (not recorded which). These receptor sequences come from a young man who had mild COVID-19 (a few samples of this study predate the infection). Cell type and time point are not known.

This clonotype occurred a few times. V is TRBV24-1 and J is TRBJ2-3; possible D gene TRBD2, 6 bases. Germline CDR1 KGHDR, CDR2 SFDVKD. This CDR3 is 14 amino acids long. Between the trimmed V and J ends, which lost 9 bases and 3 bases, there was a span of 15 bases. For the CDR3, the DNA is TGTGCCACCGCGCAAGCGACTAGGACAGATACGCAGTATTTT. This translates into CATAQATRTDTQYF.

There are a few counts of this clonotype. This chain joins TRBV4-3 and TRBJ1-1, with no clear D. The CDR3 runs to 13 residues. The V end lost 5 bases, the J end lost 6 bases, and 13 bases lay between the germline ends. Germline V lookup: CDR1 LGHNA, CDR2 YSLEER. Here the CDR3 reads CASSRPDGAEAFF. In DNA form, the CDR3 reads TGCGCCAGCAGCAGGCCGGACGGCGCTGAAGCTTTCTTT.

This clonotype appeared many times. The chain carries TRBV7-3 and TRBJ2-1, with TRBD2 identical over 11 bases. CDR1 and CDR2 from the germline V gene are SGHTA and FQGTGA. The CDR3 loop spans 16 amino acids. The trim removed 5 bases at V and 4 bases at J, leaving 7 bases unmatched. The CDR3 DNA reads TGTGCCAGCAGCCAATCCGGGACTAGCGGTTACAATGAGCAGTTCTTC. Amino acid sequence: CASSQSGTSGYNEQFF.

The chain couples TRBV20-1 to TRBJ2-7; 11 bases align to TRBD1. The CDR3 covers 11 residues. Per germline, CDR1 DFQATT and CDR2 SNEGSKA (reference sequence). J was trimmed by 11 bases and V by 6 bases; bases with no gene match: 6. CDR3 amino acids: CSAVRDRGEYF. The CDR3 DNA follows: TGCAGTGCCGTCCGGGACAGGGGGGAGTACTTC.

V gene TRBV12-3 or TRBV12-4 combines with J gene TRBJ2-5; TRBD1 might be the D (5 bases). The CDR3 has 13 residues. Trimming removed 5 bases at V and 5 bases at J, with 12 bases between. The CDR3 nucleotides are TGTGCCAGCAGTCGCACAGGATGGGAGACCCAGTACTTC. This codes for CASSRTGWETQYF.

The rearrangement links TRBV7-6 to TRBJ2-5; either TRBD1 or TRBD2 may supply D (7 bases each). This CDR3 spans 16 amino acids. Trimming stripped 8 bases from V and 5 bases from J, with 24 bases between. Looked up from germline, CDR1 is SGHVS and CDR2 is FNYEAQ. CDR3 DNA: TGTGCCAGCGCTCGACCTCAGGGGGGGGGGGACGAGACCCAGTACTTC. This translates into CASARPQGGGDETQYF.

The chain joins TRBV6-5 to TRBJ1-2, with 8 bases that match TRBD1. This CDR3 region has 13 residues. After removal of 7 bases from V and 8 bases from J, the junction contained 9 bases not matched to a gene. Germline CDR1 MNHEY, CDR2 SVGAGI. The CDR3 reads CASISQGTGGYTF. CDR3 nucleotides: TGTGCCAGCATATCCCAAGGGACAGGCGGCTACACCTTC.

The sample holds many counts of this clonotype. The V and J genes are TRBV4-1 and TRBJ2-6, with D perhaps matching TRBD2 (5 bases). Germline V lookup: CDR1 MGHRA, CDR2 YSYEKL. The CDR3 is 17 amino acids. Trimming stripped 4 bases from V and 0 bases from J, with 13 bases between. Written as DNA, the CDR3 is TGCGCCAGCAGCCCATGGACTGGTAGCTCTGGGGCCAACGTCCTGACTTTC. Translated, it gives CASSPWTGSSGANVLTF.

The chain joins TRBV3-1 to TRBJ2-6; D is possibly TRBD1 or TRBD2 (5 bases each). V was cut by 4 bases and J by 0 bases, with 19 bases left in between. In germline, CDR1 is LGHDT, CDR2 YNNKEL (reference sequence). The CDR3 spans 19 residues. This CDR3 is CASSRITGTPSSGANVLTF. CDR3 in DNA: TGTGCCAGCAGCCGGATTACCGGGACGCCTAGCTCTGGGGCCAACGTCCTGACTTTC.

The rearrangement links TRBV27 to TRBJ2-6, with D perhaps matching TRBD2 (6 bases). The V and J ends lost 2 bases and 2 bases respectively, with 7 bases between them. This CDR3 is built from 15 residues. Germline CDR1 is MNHEY and CDR2 is SMNVEV (reference sequence). The CDR3 region is CASSLREAGANVLTF. CDR3 in DNA: TGTGCCAGCAGTTTAAGGGAGGCTGGGGCCAACGTCCTGACTTTC.

This clonotype was detected many times. This chain uses TRBV10-3 with TRBJ2-1; D possibly corresponds to TRBD1 (6 bases). Germline V lookup: CDR1 ENHRY, CDR2 SYGVKD. The CDR3 extends over 17 amino acids. V was shortened by 8 bases and J by 2 bases, with 22 bases between the two germline ends. CDR3 bases: TGTGCCATCGCTTCGGGACAAAGATTAATGGCCTACAATGAGCAGTTCTTC. This codes for CAIASGQRLMAYNEQFF.

This clonotype came up a few times. The chain combines TRBV21-1 with TRBJ1-5; the D call in the table, TRBD1, was not verified against the DNA. TRBV21-1 is marked as a pseudogene. CDR3 length equals 16 residues. CDR3 region: CASMIRQASLNQPQHF. CDR3 sequence (DNA): TGTGCCAGTATGATCCGACAGGCCTCATTAAATCAGCCCCAGCATTTT.

The rearrangement links TRBV4-2 to TRBJ1-1; D ambiguous. V was shortened by 1 base and J by 6 bases, with 9 bases between the two germline ends. Germline-derived CDR1 and CDR2 are LGHNA and YNFKEQ. This CDR3 is 13 amino acids long. This CDR3 is CASSQVGVPEAFF. Written as DNA, the CDR3 is TGTGCCAGCAGCCAAGTCGGGGTCCCTGAAGCTTTCTTT.

This clonotype was detected ten times or more. V gene TRBV4-2 combines with J gene TRBJ2-6; D is unresolved. CDR1 is LGHNA, CDR2 YNFKEQ, per germline. The CDR3 loop spans 16 amino acids. V lost 0 bases and J 0 bases, leaving 6 bases between the germline ends. Here the CDR3 reads CASSQDTGSGANVLTF. DNA of the CDR3: TGTGCCAGCAGCCAAGATACCGGCTCTGGGGCCAACGTCCTGACTTTC.

This clonotype was observed a few times. V gene TRBV7-6 combines with J gene TRBJ2-2; TRBD2 agrees at 10 bases. This CDR3 contains 15 residues. The V and J ends lost 5 bases and 3 bases, in that order; junction bases with no gene match: 3. The germline gives CDR1 SGHVS, CDR2 FNYEAQ. The CDR3 is CASSLSGGYTGELFF. The CDR3 DNA follows: TGTGCCAGCAGCCTTAGCGGGGGGTACACCGGGGAGCTGTTTTTT. The full variable domain, with the rest looked up from reference TRBV7-6 and TRBJ2-2, is GAGVSQSPRYKVTKRGQDVALRCDPISGHVSLYWYRQALGQGPEFLTYFNYEAQQDKSGLPNDRFSAERPEGSISTLTIQRTEQRDSAMYRCASSLSGGYTGELFFGEGSRLTVL.

This chain joins TRBV2 and TRBJ2-1; D unresolved. CDR1 and CDR2 from the germline V gene are SNHLY and FYNNEI. The CDR3 runs 12 residues. Trimming removed 7 bases from V and 6 bases from J, with 10 bases in between. The CDR3 region has the DNA TGTGCCAGCATAGAGTGGGGCAATGAGCAGTTCTTC. Translating gives CASIEWGNEQFF.

The chain links TRBV6-2 or TRBV6-3 to TRBJ2-3; 7 bases are a match to TRBD1. Per germline, CDR1 MNHEY and CDR2 SVGEGT. Germline trimming cut 5 bases from V and 2 bases from J; bases unmatched to any gene: 4. This CDR3 region has 14 residues. The CDR3 reads CASSGGQLTDTQYF. As DNA, the CDR3 is TGTGCCAGCAGTGGGGGACAGCTCACAGATACGCAGTATTTT.

This clonotype has at least ten counts. V gene TRBV29-1 combines with J gene TRBJ2-5; 7 bases line up with TRBD2. Germline CDR1 is SQVTM and CDR2 is ANQGSEA. V was pared by 3 bases and J by 11 bases, with 6 bases of the junction left unmatched. This CDR3 contains 11 residues. This CDR3 is CSVDRGVAQYF. CDR3 DNA sequence: TGCAGCGTTGATCGGGGGGTAGCGCAGTACTTC. The variable domain in full, completed from reference TRBV29-1 and TRBJ2-5, reads SAVISQKPSRDICQRGTSLTIQCQVDSQVTMMFWYRQQPGQSLTLIATANQGSEATYESGFVIDKFPISRPNLTFSTLTVSNMSPEDSSIYLCSVDRGVAQYFGPGTRLLVL.

The chain is built from TRBV7-2 and TRBJ2-1; 14 bases line up with TRBD2. In germline, CDR1 is SGHTA, CDR2 FQGNSA. The V segment lost 5 bases and the J segment 0 bases; nucleotides outside the gene matches: 12. The CDR3 contains 20 residues. This CDR3 is CASSPRGLAGGRDSYNEQFF. As DNA, the CDR3 is TGTGCCAGCAGCCCCCGTGGACTAGCGGGGGGCCGAGACTCCTACAATGAGCAGTTCTTC.

This clonotype was recorded many times. J is TRBJ2-1 and V is TRBV24-1; 7 nucleotides align to TRBD1. Germline-derived CDR1 and CDR2 are KGHDR and SFDVKD. The CDR3 totals 15 residues. The trim removed 7 bases at V and 7 bases at J, leaving 12 bases unmatched. In nucleotides, the CDR3 is TGTGCCACCAGGAAGGTTAGGGGGCGCGGAAATGAGCAGTTCTTC. Translation: CATRKVRGRGNEQFF.

There are a few counts of this clonotype. The chain combines TRBV9 with TRBJ1-5; no clear D gene. CDR3 length: 14 residues. Germline CDR1 SGDLS, CDR2 YYNGEE. Trimming pared 3 bases from V and 0 bases from J, leaving 7 bases between. The DNA of the CDR3 is TGTGCCAGCAGCGCCTGGGATAGCAATCAGCCCCAGCATTTT. Its translation is CASSAWDSNQPQHF.

The J gene is TRBJ1-1, the V gene TRBV15; 12 bases fit TRBD1. Germline V gene data show CDR1 as LNHNV and CDR2 as YYDKDF (reference sequence). This CDR3 has 17 residues. V lost 0 bases, J lost 1 base, and 3 bases stayed unmatched. CDR3 coding DNA: TGTGCCACCAGCAGAGAGGGACAGGGGGCTACGAACACTGAAGCTTTCTTT. Translating it yields CATSREGQGATNTEAFF.

This clonotype was recorded at least ten times. The rearrangement links TRBV2 to TRBJ1-2; a weak D match, TRBD1 (5 bases). V was clipped by 6 bases and J by 7 bases, with 12 bases between them. Germline CDR1 and CDR2: SNHLY and FYNNEI. The CDR3 contains 12 residues. This chain's CDR3 is CASRGRAVGYTF. The DNA of the CDR3 is TGTGCCAGCAGGGGACGAGCTGTTGGCTACACCTTC.

J is TRBJ2-1 and V is TRBV5-1; 13 bases are shared with TRBD2. J was trimmed by 8 bases and V by 2 bases; bases with no gene match: 4. The CDR3 is made up of 15 amino acids. Per germline, CDR1 SGHRS and CDR2 YFSETQ. CDR3 sequence reads: CASSFGTSGDYEQFF. For the CDR3, the DNA is TGCGCCAGCAGCTTCGGGACTAGCGGGGACTATGAGCAGTTCTTC. The full variable domain, in which reference TRBV5-1 and TRBJ2-1 provide the parts outside the CDR3, is KAGVTQTPRYLIKTRGQQVTLSCSPISGHRSVSWYQQTPGQGLQFLFEYFSETQRNKGNFPGRFSGRQFSNSRSEMNVSTLELGDSALYLCASSFGTSGDYEQFFGPGTRLTVL.

This clonotype occurred a few times. This chain joins TRBV7-3 and TRBJ2-3, with D possibly being TRBD2 (6 bases). The CDR3 runs 14 residues. CDR1 and CDR2 (germline): SGHTA, FQGTGA. Trimming cost V 5 bases and J 4 bases, with 13 bases left between them. CDR3 amino acids: CASSPEPGADTQYF. DNA of the CDR3: TGTGCCAGCAGCCCGGAGCCGGGAGCAGATACGCAGTATTTT.